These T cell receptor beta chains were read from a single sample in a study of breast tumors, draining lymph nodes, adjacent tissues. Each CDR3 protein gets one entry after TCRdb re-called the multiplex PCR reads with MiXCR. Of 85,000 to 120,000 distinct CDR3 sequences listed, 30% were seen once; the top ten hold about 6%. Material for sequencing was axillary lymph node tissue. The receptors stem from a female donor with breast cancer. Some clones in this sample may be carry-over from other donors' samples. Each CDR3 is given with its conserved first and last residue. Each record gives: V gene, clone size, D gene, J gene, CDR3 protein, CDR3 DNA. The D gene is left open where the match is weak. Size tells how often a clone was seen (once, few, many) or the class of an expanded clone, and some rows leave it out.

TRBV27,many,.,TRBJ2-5,CASRYGADQETQYF,TGTGCCAGCAGATACGGGGCTGATCAAGAGACCCAGTACTTC
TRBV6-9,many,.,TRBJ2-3,CASRPAAGRYLDTQYF,TGTGCCAGCAGGCCTGCGGCAGGCCGTTACTTGGATACGCAGTATTTT
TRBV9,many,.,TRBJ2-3,CASKSGTDTQYF,TGTGCCAGCAAGTCAGGCACAGATACGCAGTATTTT
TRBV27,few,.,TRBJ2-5,CASSLAGAQETQYF,TGTGCCAGCAGTCTCGCCGGGGCCCAAGAGACCCAGTACTTC
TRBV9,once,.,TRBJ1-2,CASSERVSIAGGYYVYTF,TGTGCCAGCAGCGAGAGAGTCTCGATAGCGGGGGGGTACTACGTCTACACCTTC
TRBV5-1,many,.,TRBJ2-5,CASSLGRGALGETQYF,TGCGCCAGCAGCTTGGGGAGGGGTGCACTGGGGGAGACCCAGTACTTC
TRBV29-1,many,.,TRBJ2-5,CSVGGTPRGTQYF,TGCAGCGTTGGGGGGACCCCGAGGGGGACCCAGTACTTC
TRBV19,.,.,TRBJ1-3,CASMGISSGNTIYF,TGTGCCAGTATGGGAATCAGCTCTGGAAACACCATATATTTT
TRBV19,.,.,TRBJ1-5,CASSISLGAPRQPRHF,TGTGCCAGTAGTATTAGTCTTGGGGCGCCGCGGCAGCCCCGGCATTTT
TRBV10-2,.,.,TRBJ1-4,CASSAPGSTNEKLFF,TGCGCCAGCAGTGCCCCCGGGTCAACTAATGAAAAACTGTTTTTT
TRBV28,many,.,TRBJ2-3,CASSLLGEALRTDTQYF,TGTGCCAGCAGTTTACTGGGGGAGGCACTGCGCACAGATACGCAGTATTTT
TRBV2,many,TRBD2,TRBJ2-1,CASIELGREGVNEQFF,TGTGCCAGCATAGAGCTGGGGCGGGAGGGCGTGAATGAGCAGTTCTTC
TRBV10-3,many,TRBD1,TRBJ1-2,CAIRADRGAYGYTF,TGTGCCATCAGGGCAGACAGGGGGGCCTATGGCTACACCTTC
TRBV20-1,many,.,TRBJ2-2,CSADMNTGELFF,TGCAGTGCTGATATGAACACCGGGGAGCTGTTTTTT
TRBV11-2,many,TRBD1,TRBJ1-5,CASSSSGGQGQPQHF,TGTGCCAGCAGCTCCTCAGGGGGCCAGGGACAGCCCCAGCATTTT
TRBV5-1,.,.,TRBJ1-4,CASSLTGGGARNEKLFF,TGCGCCAGCAGCTTGACAGGTGGTGGGGCCCGCAATGAAAAACTGTTTTTT
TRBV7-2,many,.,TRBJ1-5,CASTRNNQPQHF,TGTGCCAGCACCAGGAACAATCAGCCCCAGCATTTT
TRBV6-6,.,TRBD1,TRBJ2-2,CASSYLGTDTGELFF,TGTGCCAGCAGTTACCTCGGGACAGACACCGGGGAGCTGTTTTTT
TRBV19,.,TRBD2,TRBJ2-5,CASSSGRETQYF,TGTGCCAGTAGTAGCGGGAGAGAGACCCAGTACTTC
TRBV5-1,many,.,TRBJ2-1,CASQEHQRMLYNEQFF,TGCGCCAGTCAAGAACACCAACGCATGCTCTACAATGAGCAGTTCTTC
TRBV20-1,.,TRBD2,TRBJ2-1,CSARLGRAYNEQFF,TGCAGTGCTAGGCTCGGGAGGGCCTACAATGAGCAGTTCTTC
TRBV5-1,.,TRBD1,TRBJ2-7,CASSSGQGADEQYF,TGCGCCAGCAGCAGCGGACAGGGGGCCGACGAGCAGTACTTC